The 16 T cell receptor beta chains below were found in one sample sequenced in a study of T-cell reconstitution after alpha-beta-depleted transplantation in children. Unique molecular identifiers were built into the TCRbeta library. TCRdb independently ran MiXCR on the PCR reads; one entry per CDR3 protein. Counted here are about 400,000 distinct CDR3 sequences, 20% occurring once; the ten biggest clones make up 3.8%. Sequenced material: PBMCs from the stem cell graft donor, taken from the stem cell graft. These receptors all come from a human donor who donated a stem cell graft to a child with acute myeloid leukemia.

The chain links TRBV6-1 to TRBJ2-7, with 8 nucleotides matching TRBD1. CDR1 is MNHNS and CDR2 is SASEGT in the germline V gene. J gave up 3 bases and V 2 bases, and 3 bases lay outside the gene matches. This CDR3 comprises 14 residues. CDR3 sequence: CASSERQGLYEQYF. The DNA of the CDR3 is TGTGCCAGCAGTGAACGACAGGGGCTCTACGAGCAGTACTTC.

J is TRBJ1-1 and V is TRBV2, with D possibly being TRBD1 (6 bases). Germline V gene sequence: CDR1 SNHLY, CDR2 FYNNEI. The CDR3 length is 10 residues. V was clipped by 8 bases and J by 10 bases, with 11 bases between them. DNA for the CDR3: TGTGCCAGCGAAGCAGGGGTAGCTTTCTTT. Amino acids: CASEAGVAFF. Combining the CDR3 with reference TRBV2 and TRBJ1-1 gives the whole variable domain EPEVTQTPSHQVTQMGQEVILRCVPISNHLYFYWYRQILGQKVEFLVSFYNNEISEKSEIFDDQFSVERPDGSNFTLKIRSTKLEDSAMYFCASEAGVAFFGQGTRLTVV.

This clonotype was recorded many times. The rearrangement links TRBV29-1 to TRBJ1-5; 9 nucleotides line up with TRBD1. The germline V gene encodes CDR1 SQVTM and CDR2 ANQGSEA. Trimming cost V 6 bases and J 4 bases; bases outside gene matches: 4. This CDR3 has 13 amino acids. CDR3 DNA sequence: TGCAGCGTGGGACAGGGCGTAAATCAGCCCCAGCATTTT. This gives the protein CSVGQGVNQPQHF.

This rearrangement joins TRBV28 to TRBJ2-5; TRBD2 might be the D (5 bases). Germline V CDR1 and CDR2: MDHEN, SYDVKM. Trimming removed 4 bases from V and 1 base from J, with 10 bases in between. CDR3 length equals 14 residues. CDR3 region: CASSSEGLQETQYF. The CDR3 DNA is TGTGCCAGCAGTTCCGAGGGCCTCCAAGAGACCCAGTACTTC.

This clonotype was seen only a few times. The chain joins TRBV20-1 to TRBJ2-1; 8 nucleotides match TRBD2. Per the germline V gene, CDR1 is DFQATT and CDR2 is SNEGSKA (reference sequence). J lost 5 bases, V lost 0 bases, and 6 bases had no gene match. The CDR3 contains 15 residues. CDR3 DNA sequence: TGCAGTGCTAGAGAAGGTACTAGCGGAAACAATGAGCAGTTCTTC. Encoded protein: CSAREGTSGNNEQFF.

The rearrangement links TRBV5-1 to TRBJ2-1, with 13 bases fitting TRBD2. With 2 bases clipped from V and 6 bases from J, the junction kept 2 bases outside the gene matches. Germline loops: CDR1 SGHRS, CDR2 YFSETQ. CDR3 length: 15 amino acids. Written as DNA, the CDR3 is TGCGCCAGCAGCTTTGGACTAGCGGGAGTCAATGAGCAGTTCTTC. This translates into CASSFGLAGVNEQFF.

On this clonotype itself: The junction shows a germline mismatch at one end, possibly a read error. V is TRBV29-1 and J is TRBJ2-1; 7 bases match TRBD1. The CDR3 has 11 amino acids. CDR1 is SQVTM, CDR2 ANQGSEA, per germline. CDR3 DNA: TGCAGCGTTGTTCACCCGGGACAGTTGCTCTTC. This gives the protein CSVVHPGQLLF.

This clonotype occurred many times. This chain links TRBV28 with TRBJ2-7; TRBD1 matches at 9 bases. Trimming took 9 bases from V and 2 from J; bases not matched to a gene: 2. The CDR3 runs 12 residues. Germline V gene lookup returns CDR1 MDHEN and CDR2 SYDVKM. The CDR3 bases are TGTGCCAGGGGACAGGGCGCCTACGAGCAGTACTTC. Protein product: CARGQGAYEQYF.

This clonotype was observed a few times. V usage is TRBV29-1 and J usage is TRBJ1-1, with D tentatively TRBD1 (5 bases). The ends were cut back, 7 bases at V and 2 bases at J, with 11 bases in the middle. The CDR3 has 12 residues. Germline loops: CDR1 SQVTM, CDR2 ANQGSEA. In DNA form, the CDR3 reads TGCAGCGGCGGGGGTTTTAACACTGAAGCTTTCTTT. This codes for CSGGGFNTEAFF. Drawing the rest from reference TRBV29-1 and TRBJ1-1, the complete variable domain is SAVISQKPSRDICQRGTSLTIQCQVDSQVTMMFWYRQQPGQSLTLIATANQGSEATYESGFVIDKFPISRPNLTFSTLTVSNMSPEDSSIYLCSGGGFNTEAFFGQGTRLTVV.

This clonotype was found a few times. The genes are TRBV20-1 and TRBJ2-2, with 10 bases fitting TRBD2. This CDR3 has 14 amino acids. Germline CDR1 and CDR2: DFQATT and SNEGSKA (reference sequence). Germline trimming cut 7 bases from V and 4 bases from J; bases unmatched to any gene: 6. The CDR3 loop reads CSVQAGGPTGELFF. Here the CDR3 DNA reads TGCAGTGTCCAAGCGGGAGGGCCCACCGGGGAGCTGTTTTTT.

This chain joins TRBV7-6 and TRBJ1-5; 8 nucleotides match TRBD1. The CDR3 extends over 16 amino acids. CDR1 SGHVS and CDR2 FNYEAQ come from the germline V gene. Trimming at V came to 5 bases and at J to 3 bases, leaving 9 bases not matched to a gene. CDR3 DNA sequence: TGTGCCAGCAGCCTAGGACAGGGAGGGCCCAATCAGCCCCAGCATTTT. Translation gives CASSLGQGGPNQPQHF. The whole variable domain, remainder taken from reference TRBV7-6 and TRBJ1-5, is GAGVSQSPRYKVTKRGQDVALRCDPISGHVSLYWYRQALGQGPEFLTYFNYEAQQDKSGLPNDRFSAERPEGSISTLTIQRTEQRDSAMYRCASSLGQGGPNQPQHFGDGTRLSIL.

J is TRBJ2-3 and V is TRBV9; 10 bases align to TRBD2. V was clipped by 0 bases and J by 0 bases; unmatched bases: 7. CDR1 is SGDLS, CDR2 YYNGEE, per germline. This CDR3 spans 18 amino acids. The CDR3 region has the DNA TGTGCCAGCAGCGTAGAAACTAGCGGGAACCCTAGCACAGATACGCAGTATTTT. It translates to CASSVETSGNPSTDTQYF.

V gene TRBV12-3 or TRBV12-4 combines with J gene TRBJ1-1; the D gene is possibly TRBD1 (5 bases). The V gene lost 6 bases and the J gene lost 0 bases, with 14 bases spanning the gap. CDR3 length: 15 residues. In DNA, the CDR3 is TGTGCCAGCAGCTCCCGGACACAACTGAACACTGAAGCTTTCTTT. Protein: CASSSRTQLNTEAFF.

The V call is TRBV7-6, the J call TRBJ2-1; 9 nucleotides align to TRBD2. The CDR3 loop spans 18 amino acids. V shed 10 bases, J shed 5 bases, and the junction held 21 bases outside the gene matches. The germline CDR1 and CDR2 sequences are SGHVS and FNYEAQ. CDR3 amino acids: CAICFSRGGRALDNEQFF. The CDR3 DNA sequence: TGTGCCATCTGTTTTTCCCGGGGCGGGAGGGCCCTAGACAATGAGCAGTTCTTC.

In this sample, this clonotype turned up once. This chain joins TRBV28 and TRBJ2-7, with 7 bases that match TRBD1. V gave up 3 bases and J gave up 0 bases; unmatched junction bases: 5. The CDR3 is 15 amino acids. Germline V CDR1 and CDR2: MDHEN, SYDVKM. CDR3 in DNA: TGTGCCAGCAGTTTTCCCGGGACAGCCTCCTACGAGCAGTACTTC. Translated, it gives CASSFPGTASYEQYF.

A few counts support this clonotype. The chain recombines TRBV20-1 with TRBJ2-4; D remains unclear. V lost 1 base to trimming and J lost 2 bases, with 6 bases between them. The CDR3 is 13 residues long. The germline V gene has CDR1 DFQATT and CDR2 SNEGSKA (reference sequence). CDR3 region: CSARVTSKNIQYF. The CDR3 coding sequence is TGCAGTGCTAGAGTCACTTCCAAAAACATTCAGTACTTC.